Given below is one T cell receptor (beta chain) in context. The target antigen is unknown. This record belongs to a study of cytomegalovirus exposure and HLA in healthy donors. Study-wide results and caveats: A previous analysis found most TCR beta V segments productive roughly 87% or roughly 30% of the time.

CDR1 is MDHEN, CDR2 SYDVKM, per germline. Between the trimmed V and J ends, which lost 10 bases and 2 bases, there was a span of 8 bases. The CDR3 sequence is 11 residues long. Primers: 60 Vbeta forward and 13 Jbeta reverse. The method was immunoSEQ multiplex PCR; TCRdb's version includes in-frame clones alone and lacks a portion of them. The sample lists 150,000 to 200,000 clones, 81% occurring once. Healthy donors of bone marrow made up the group. Sequenced: PBMCs. This chain links TRBV28 with TRBJ1-2; D is perhaps TRBD1 (6 bases). The sequence came from a middle-aged man in good health and CMV-seropositive. The CDR3 sequence is CATGQNYGYTF. The CDR3, as DNA: TGTGCCACCGGACAGAACTATGGCTACACCTTC.